This T cell receptor (beta chain) was recorded in a study of blood T cell repertoires in COVID-19. Study-level background: Sample material is recorded as cDNA or gDNA derived from T cells, B-cell-depleted T cells, or PBMCs.

Original processing methods: Reference gene primers were amplified, and this amplification served to estimate nucleated cell counts. Data came from immunoSEQ multiplex PCR; TCRdb stores just in-frame clones and leaves some out. The V and J calls and clone size are taken from that table; D and trimming were inferred from the DNA. This sample has a few hundred thousand clones, with around 87% found just once. The age range of participants was about 18 to 95 years, with residence in more than 20 US areas. Participant-given clinical history determined each cohort assignment. The CDR3 covers 11 residues. The V gene's germline CDR1 is ENHRY and CDR2 SYGVKD. The trim removed 8 bases at V and 6 bases at J, leaving 2 bases unmatched.

Sequenced material: PBMCs or T cells enriched from blood (not recorded which). The clonotype originates from a man younger than 45 who had recovered from COVID-19. The chain carries TRBV10-3 and TRBJ2-7; 9 positions match TRBD1. The CDR3 here is CAIGQGLEQYF. The CDR3 DNA reads TGTGCCATCGGACAGGGGCTCGAGCAGTACTTC.